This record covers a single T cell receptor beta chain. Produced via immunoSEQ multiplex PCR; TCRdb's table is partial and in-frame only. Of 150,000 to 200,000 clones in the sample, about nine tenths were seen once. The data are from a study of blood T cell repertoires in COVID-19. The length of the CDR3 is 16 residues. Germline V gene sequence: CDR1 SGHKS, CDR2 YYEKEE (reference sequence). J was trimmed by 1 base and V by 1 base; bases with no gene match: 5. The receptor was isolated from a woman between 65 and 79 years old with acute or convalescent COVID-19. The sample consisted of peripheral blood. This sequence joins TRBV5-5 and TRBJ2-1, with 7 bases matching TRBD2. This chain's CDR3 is CASSLRLAASYNEQFF. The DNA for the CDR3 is TGTGCCAGCAGCTTGCGGCTAGCGGCGTCCTACAATGAGCAGTTCTTC.